This is a list of T cell receptor beta chains from one sample in a study of cytomegalovirus exposure and HLA in healthy donors. TCRdb's copy holds only in-frame clones and misses some; the assay was immunoSEQ multiplex PCR. The sample includes approximately 150,000 clones, approximately 76% of them seen just once. The sample taken for sequencing was PBMCs. These receptor sequences come from a man aged 35-49 years in good health and CMV-seronegative. The CDR3 runs from the conserved cysteine through the conserved F or W. A D gene is named only where the DNA matches it firmly. Clone size is given for some rows only: seen once, a few or many times, or a class if the clone is expanded.

v_gene	abundance	j_gene	len	d_gene	CDR3nt	CDR3aa
TRBV28	-	TRBJ2-7	15	TRBD1	TGTGCCAGCAGGATCCGGGACAGCAAAACCTACGAGCAGTACTTC	CASRIRDSKTYEQYF
TRBV6-5	-	TRBJ2-1	13	TRBD1	TGTGCCAGCAGTTATAACCCGGGACAGGAGCAGTTCTTC	CASSYNPGQEQFF
TRBV6-6	once	TRBJ2-2	14	TRBD1	TGTGCCAGCAGTTACCGGACAGGGAACGGGGAGCTGTTTTTT	CASSYRTGNGELFF
TRBV11-2	few	TRBJ2-5	15	-	TGTGCCAGCAGCTTAGATCTGACTACCCAAGAGACCCAGTACTTC	CASSLDLTTQETQYF
TRBV28	-	TRBJ2-7	13	-	TGTGCCAGCAGCGAGGTGAGCTCCTACGAGCAGTACTTC	CASSEVSSYEQYF
TRBV5-4	-	TRBJ2-5	15	TRBD1	TGTGCCAGCAGCTTCGGACAGGGGGCTGGGGAGACCCAGTACTTC	CASSFGQGAGETQYF
TRBV7-9	-	TRBJ2-1	12	-	TGTGCCAGCAGTCCCGGACAGTATGAGCAGTTCTTC	CASSPGQYEQFF
TRBV2	-	TRBJ2-7	15	TRBD2	TGTGCCAGCTCCCCCCTACCTAGCGGGTACTACGAGCAGTACTTC	CASSPLPSGYYEQYF
TRBV5-4	-	TRBJ2-7	13	TRBD1	TGTGCCAGCAGCGATGACAGGGGCTACGAGCAGTACTTC	CASSDDRGYEQYF
TRBV2	-	TRBJ2-3	16	-	TGTGCCAGCAGTGAAGCGGGGGCTAGCGGAGAAGATACGCAGTATTTT	CASSEAGASGEDTQYF
TRBV6-5	-	TRBJ1-3	14	TRBD1	TGTGCCAGCAGTTCAAGGGGGCGAGGAAACACCATATATTTT	CASSSRGRGNTIYF
TRBV9	once	TRBJ1-1	15	TRBD1	TGTGCCAGCAGCGGTACAGGGGGCGAAGACACTGAAGCTTTCTTT	CASSGTGGEDTEAFF
TRBV9	-	TRBJ2-3	16	TRBD1	TGTGCCAGCAGCGTAGCGGGTGGACAGGGGACAGATACGCAGTATTTT	CASSVAGGQGTDTQYF
TRBV7-3	-	TRBJ2-1	16	TRBD2	TGTTCCAGCAGCCCCTTAGCGGGGGGAACATACAATGAGCAGTTCTTC	CSSSPLAGGTYNEQFF
TRBV29-1	-	TRBJ1-1	11	-	TGCAGCGTAGTTCGACATTTTGGAGCTTTCTTT	CSVVRHFGAFF
TRBV4-2	-	TRBJ2-5	15	-	TGTGCCAGCAGCCACCCGGACAGTCTCCAAGAGACCCAGTACTTC	CASSHPDSLQETQYF
TRBV10-3	-	TRBJ2-1	17	TRBD2	TGTGCCATCAGTGAGGAGGGCGGGGGGGCTGGGTACAATGAGCAGTTCTTC	CAISEEGGGAGYNEQFF
TRBV2	-	TRBJ2-2	15	-	TGTGCCAGCAGTGAATCAGGGGCGGACACCGGGGAGCTGTTTTTT	CASSESGADTGELFF
TRBV25-1	few	TRBJ1-1	14	-	TGTGCCAGCAGTCTAGACGGGATGAACACTGAAGCTTTCTTT	CASSLDGMNTEAFF
TRBV7-9	once	TRBJ2-3	16	TRBD1	TGTGCCAGCAGCTTAGGGGACAGGCAAAGCACAGATACGCAGTATTTT	CASSLGDRQSTDTQYF
TRBV4-1	-	TRBJ1-1	15	-	TGCGCCAGCAGCCAAAGCTTATACAGGGAAACTGAAGCTTTCTTT	CASSQSLYRETEAFF
TRBV7-9	-	TRBJ2-7	12	-	TGTGCCAGCAGCTCCCCCTCGGGAGAGCAGTACTTC	CASSSPSGEQYF
TRBV20-1	-	TRBJ2-1	11	-	TGCAGTGCTCCAAATGTCAATGAGCAGTTCTTC	CSAPNVNEQFF
TRBV7-2	-	TRBJ1-1	16	TRBD1	TGTGCCAGCAGCATGAATCCGGGACAGGCTAACACTGAAGCTTTCTTT	CASSMNPGQANTEAFF
TRBV4-1	once	TRBJ2-7	14	-	TGCGCCAGCAGCCAAGCGTTAGCGGACTACGAGCAGTACTTC	CASSQALADYEQYF
TRBV30	-	TRBJ2-1	13	-	TGTGCCTGGAGTGCCCTAGGCTACAATGAGCAGTTCTTC	CAWSALGYNEQFF
TRBV18	-	TRBJ2-5	13	-	TGTGCCAGCTCACTCTCCTACGAAGAGACCCAGTACTTC	CASSLSYEETQYF
TRBV7-6	-	TRBJ2-7	14	TRBD2	TGTGCCAGCAGCCCCGGACTAGAACCCTACGAGCAGTACTTC	CASSPGLEPYEQYF
TRBV29-1	-	TRBJ2-1	16	TRBD2	TGCAGCGTTGAAGACCCTCCTCGGACTAGCGGGAAGGGGCAGTTCTTC	CSVEDPPRTSGKGQFF
TRBV19	-	TRBJ1-1	15	-	TGTGCCAGTAGTATAGTCGGACAGCCGAACACTGAAGCTTTCTTT	CASSIVGQPNTEAFF
TRBV2	-	TRBJ2-1	12	-	TGTGCCACCACGAAGGGAGGCAATGAGCAGTTCTTC	CATTKGGNEQFF
TRBV7-2	-	TRBJ2-7	14	-	TGTGCCAGCAGCTTGGGCATTATGGGCTACGAGCAGTACTTC	CASSLGIMGYEQYF
TRBV27	few	TRBJ2-1	18	TRBD2	TGTGCCAGCAGTTCACTAGCGGGAACGAGTAGGGTACACAATGAGCAGTTCTTC	CASSSLAGTSRVHNEQFF
TRBV30	-	TRBJ1-2	13	TRBD1	TGTGCCTGGAGTGTAATAGGGGGCAGAGGCTACACCTTC	CAWSVIGGRGYTF
TRBV6-5	-	TRBJ1-1	15	-	TGTGCCAGCAGTTACTCGACAGGATCGAACACTGAAGCTTTCTTT	CASSYSTGSNTEAFF
TRBV7-9	-	TRBJ2-5	15	TRBD1	TGTGCCAGCAGCTTAGCCCCAGGGGGCCCGGAGACCCAGTACTTC	CASSLAPGGPETQYF
TRBV7-2	-	TRBJ2-3	18	TRBD2	TGTGCCAGCAGCTTAGTATTCCTGACTAGCGGGGACACAGATACGCAGTATTTT	CASSLVFLTSGDTDTQYF
TRBV30	-	TRBJ1-6	15	TRBD1	TGTGCCTGGAGTGCCCGGGACAGGTATAATTCACCCCTCCACTTT	CAWSARDRYNSPLHF
TRBV27	-	TRBJ2-3	15	-	TGTGCCAGCAGCTTACTGTCAGGGAACCCAGATACGCAGTATTTT	CASSLLSGNPDTQYF
TRBV30	-	TRBJ2-7	13	TRBD2	TGTGCCTGGAGTGGAGGGACTAACTACGAGCAGTACTTC	CAWSGGTNYEQYF
TRBV7-9	-	TRBJ2-2	19	TRBD2	TGTGCCAGCAGCTTAGTAGGACTAGCGGGGGGTCCGAACACCGGGGAGCTGTTTTTT	CASSLVGLAGGPNTGELFF
TRBV5-6	few	TRBJ2-5	15	-	TGTGCCAGCAGCTTGGGTGACGGGGTGCGAGAGACCCAGTACTTC	CASSLGDGVRETQYF
TRBV6-1	-	TRBJ1-2	16	TRBD1	TGTGCCAGCAGTGAGAAGGACAGGGCGTCAAACTATGGCTACACCTTC	CASSEKDRASNYGYTF